These 5 T cell receptor beta chains came from one sample sequenced in a study of shared clonotypes between healthy human individuals. The repertoire was sequenced with immunoSEQ multiplex PCR; TCRdb's copy has only in-frame clones and lacks some. The repertoire includes 300,000 or so clones, over 65% of them detected once, and around a tenth sits in the top ten. The source material was memory CD4+ T cells sorted from blood. Indicated subset: CD45RA-negative fraction. The origin of the receptors is a man between 25 and 39 years old in good health.

This clone occurred once. The rearrangement uses TRBV28 and TRBJ1-2; D is undetermined. V was trimmed by 7 bases and J by 7 bases, leaving 7 bases between them. The germline gives CDR1 MDHEN, CDR2 SYDVKM. The CDR3 consists of 10 residues. CDR3 residues: CASMGGGYTF. CDR3 sequence (DNA): TGTGCCAGCATGGGTGGTGGCTACACCTTC.

This chain connects TRBV7-8 to TRBJ2-5, with a possible D match to TRBD1 (5 bases). V lost 5 bases and J lost 3, with 19 bases in between. The CDR3 contains 16 residues. Germline assignment: CDR1 SGHVS and CDR2 FQNEAQ. The CDR3 spells CASSPQSFWGEETQYF. Here the CDR3 DNA reads TGTGCCAGCAGCCCTCAGAGCTTTTGGGGCGAAGAGACCCAGTACTTC.

The genes are TRBV27 and TRBJ2-7; 7 nucleotides line up with TRBD1. After removal of 3 bases from V and 4 bases from J, the junction contained 9 bases not matched to a gene. The CDR3 contains 15 residues. Germline assignment: CDR1 MNHEY and CDR2 SMNVEV (reference sequence). In DNA form, the CDR3 reads TGTGCCAGCAGTTTGAAGGGGGCGTTTTCGTACGAGCAGTACTTC. This gives the protein CASSLKGAFSYEQYF.

The chain recombines TRBV6-1 with TRBJ2-6; the D gene is possibly TRBD1 (5 bases). CDR1 MNHNS and CDR2 SASEGT come from the germline V gene. The V end was cut by 7 bases, the J end by 1 base, with 8 bases between. CDR3 size: 14 residues. This CDR3 reads CASMTASGANVLTF. DNA for the CDR3: TGTGCCAGCATGACAGCGTCTGGGGCCAACGTCCTGACTTTC.

The rearrangement uses TRBV18 and TRBJ2-7, with a possible D match to TRBD2 (7 bases). Deletions cut 6 bases from V and 2 bases from J, with 11 bases between. CDR3 length: 13 amino acids. Looked up from germline, CDR1 is KGHSH and CDR2 is LQKENI. The CDR3 DNA follows: TGTGCCAGCTCCCCGGGGGGCCCCTACGAGCAGTACTTC. This gives the protein CASSPGGPYEQYF.